This TCR beta chain was sequenced for a study of cytomegalovirus exposure and HLA in healthy donors. The PCR ran on 60 Vbeta and 13 Jbeta primers. TCRdb's copy holds only in-frame clones and misses some; the assay was immunoSEQ multiplex PCR. The sample contains 50,000 or so clones, around 82% of which appear only once. The CDR3 loop spans 18 amino acids. Deletions cut 0 bases from V and 3 bases from J, with 20 bases between. The sequencing sample was made of PBMCs. This TCR came from a woman aged 18-30 years in good health and CMV-seronegative. The chain carries TRBV23-1 and TRBJ1-2; D call uncertain. TRBV23-1 is flagged as an ORF with uncertain function. The CDR3 region is CASSQSIAPSDPDYGYTF. DNA for the CDR3: TGCGCCAGCAGTCAATCGATAGCCCCTTCAGACCCTGACTATGGCTACACCTTC.